This entry lists 22 T cell receptor beta chains sequenced from one sample in a study of blood T cell repertoires in COVID-19. Only in-frame clones appear in the TCRdb table, and some are missing; sequencing was by immunoSEQ multiplex PCR. This table holds about 310,000 clones, about 91% found once. The sequencing input was PBMCs or T cells enriched from blood (not recorded which). Receptors originate from a woman in her thirties or forties who had recovered from COVID-19.

The J gene is TRBJ1-1, the V gene TRBV7-9; 7 nucleotides agree with TRBD1. The V gene's germline CDR1 is SEHNR and CDR2 FQNEAQ (reference sequence). V was clipped by 5 bases and J by 1 base; unmatched bases: 4. CDR3 length: 14 amino acids. The CDR3 reads CASSEGQPNTEAFF. In DNA form, the CDR3 reads TGTGCCAGCAGCGAGGGACAGCCGAACACTGAAGCTTTCTTT. Using reference TRBV7-9 and TRBJ1-1 for the parts outside the CDR3, the full variable domain is DTGVSQNPRHKITKRGQNVTFRCDPISEHNRLYWYRQTLGQGPEFLTYFQNEAQLEKSRLLSDRFSAERPKGSFSTLEIQRTEQGDSAMYLCASSEGQPNTEAFFGQGTRLTVV.

V gene TRBV6-2 or TRBV6-3 combines with J gene TRBJ2-2, with 8 bases aligning to TRBD2. CDR1 is MNHEY and CDR2 is SVGEGT in the germline V gene. This CDR3 has 17 amino acids. Germline trimming cut 4 bases from V and 4 bases from J; bases unmatched to any gene: 11. The CDR3 sequence is CASSFIGRAWGTGELFF. CDR3 sequence (DNA): TGTGCCAGCAGTTTTATCGGGAGGGCCTGGGGCACCGGGGAGCTGTTTTTT.

The rearrangement joins TRBV7-9 to TRBJ1-2, with TRBD1 matching over 7 bases. The CDR3 runs 13 residues. Losses at the gene ends were 7 bases for V and 4 bases for J; bases not matched to a gene: 6. CDR1 and CDR2 (germline): SEHNR, FQNEAQ (reference sequence). The DNA for the CDR3 is TGTGCCAGCACCGTGGGGGACAGCTATGGCTACACCTTC. It translates to CASTVGDSYGYTF.

The genes are TRBV6-1 and TRBJ1-5, with a weak D call TRBD1 (6 bases). Trimming stripped 3 bases from V and 7 bases from J, with 13 bases between. Germline V gene sequence: CDR1 MNHNS, CDR2 SASEGT. The CDR3 sequence is 14 residues long. The CDR3 region is CASSDEGGRQPQHF. CDR3 DNA: TGTGCCAGCAGTGATGAAGGGGGAAGGCAGCCCCAGCATTTT.

This chain connects TRBV28 to TRBJ1-5; tentative D call: TRBD1 (6 bases). Trimming stripped 5 bases from V and 8 bases from J, with 16 bases between. CDR3 length equals 14 residues. Looked up from germline, CDR1 is MDHEN and CDR2 is SYDVKM. In DNA, the CDR3 is TGTGCCAGCAGTAGGGGACAAGCTAGGGAGCCCCAGCATTTT. Its translation is CASSRGQAREPQHF.

The chain couples TRBV21-1 to TRBJ2-2; TRBD2, the table's D call, lacks a check against the DNA. TRBV21-1 is reported as a pseudogene. The CDR3 is 16 residues long. This CDR3 is CASSKGVSGNTGELFF. CDR3 bases: TGTGCCAGCAGCAAAGGTGTTAGCGGAAACACCGGGGAGCTGTTTTTT.

This chain links TRBV24-1 with TRBJ1-1; the D gene is possibly TRBD1 (5 bases). The CDR3 spans 16 residues. V was shortened by 0 bases and J by 1 base, with 11 bases between the two germline ends. Germline loops: CDR1 KGHDR, CDR2 SFDVKD. The chain's CDR3 is CATSDLPGGWNTEAFF. CDR3 DNA: TGTGCCACCAGTGATTTGCCCGGGGGGTGGAACACTGAAGCTTTCTTT.

The genes are TRBV19 and TRBJ2-2, with 8 nucleotides matching TRBD2. This CDR3 comprises 16 residues. J was trimmed by 7 bases and V by 7 bases; bases with no gene match: 14. CDR1 is LNHDA and CDR2 is SQIVND in the germline V gene (reference sequence). The CDR3 DNA sequence: TGTGCCAGTACCTCACCCTACGGGGGGGTGAGCGGGGAGCTGTTTTTT. Protein sequence: CASTSPYGGVSGELFF.

The chain recombines TRBV2 with TRBJ2-5; 7 bases map to TRBD2. With V trimmed by 5 bases and J by 2 bases, 8 bases remained unmatched. The CDR3 is 15 residues long. Germline loops: CDR1 SNHLY, CDR2 FYNNEI. The CDR3 protein is CASSPILAAQETQYF. In DNA, the CDR3 is TGTGCCAGCAGTCCCATTCTAGCGGCTCAAGAGACCCAGTACTTC.

This sequence joins TRBV24-1 and TRBJ2-3; weak D call: TRBD1 (5 bases). The V end lost 3 bases, the J end lost 3 bases, and 9 bases lay between the germline ends. Germline CDR1 and CDR2: KGHDR and SFDVKD. The CDR3 loop spans 14 amino acids. The CDR3 DNA reads as TGTGCCACCAGTGATGCGGACAAAACAGATACGCAGTATTTT. Translating gives CATSDADKTDTQYF.

This clone was detected only a few times. The rearrangement links TRBV7-8 to TRBJ2-7, with D perhaps matching TRBD2 (6 bases). The V gene's germline CDR1 is SGHVS and CDR2 FQNEAQ. Trimming cost V 3 bases and J 4 bases, with 10 bases left between them. This CDR3 comprises 13 residues. CDR3 residues: CASSLTSMYEQYF. The CDR3 DNA is TGTGCCAGCAGCTTGACTAGTATGTACGAGCAGTACTTC.

The V gene is TRBV4-3, the J gene TRBJ1-5, with a weak D call TRBD1 (5 bases). There are 14 residues in the CDR3. V was trimmed by 4 bases and J by 5 bases, leaving 12 bases between them. Germline assignment: CDR1 LGHNA and CDR2 YSLEER. The CDR3 is CASSLRDSDQPQHF. CDR3 DNA sequence: TGCGCCAGCAGCCTGAGAGACAGCGATCAGCCCCAGCATTTT.

The J gene is TRBJ2-5, the V gene TRBV7-3, with a tentative D call TRBD2 (5 bases). Germline loops: CDR1 SGHTA, CDR2 FQGTGA. Trimming took off 5 bases at V and 5 bases at J, with 21 bases between the two ends. The CDR3 is 16 amino acids. The CDR3 loop reads CASSPNGPNSGETQYF. For the CDR3, the DNA is TGTGCCAGCAGCCCCAATGGGCCCAACTCGGGGGAGACCCAGTACTTC.

The chain employs TRBV27 and TRBJ2-7; 7 bases are a match to TRBD2. CDR1 MNHEY and CDR2 SMNVEV come from the germline V gene (reference sequence). The ends lost 8 bases at V and 2 bases at J; junction bases unmatched: 6. The length of the CDR3 is 13 residues. CDR3 protein: CASGGLTTYEQYF. CDR3 sequence (DNA): TGTGCCAGCGGGGGACTAACTACCTACGAGCAGTACTTC.

This chain uses TRBV27 with TRBJ2-5; 10 bases map to TRBD2. With 11 bases clipped from V and 1 base from J, the junction kept 10 bases outside the gene matches. The CDR3 has 15 residues. Per germline, CDR1 MNHEY and CDR2 SMNVEV (reference sequence). The CDR3 bases are TGTGCCGCAAGGGAACTAGCGGGGAGCCAAGAGACCCAGTACTTC. It yields the protein CAARELAGSQETQYF.

This clone occurred a few times. This chain joins TRBV7-9 and TRBJ1-1; a possible D gene is TRBD1 (6 bases). The ends were cut back, 5 bases at V and 2 bases at J, with 12 bases in the middle. This CDR3 is built from 14 residues. Per the germline V gene, CDR1 is SEHNR and CDR2 is FQNEAQ (reference sequence). The CDR3: CASSVGQINTEAFF. CDR3 in DNA: TGTGCCAGCAGCGTCGGACAGATTAACACTGAAGCTTTCTTT.

The chain has TRBV6-6 and TRBJ1-2, with 7 positions matching TRBD1. J lost 8 bases, V lost 5 bases, and 5 bases had no gene match. Germline V lookup: CDR1 MNHNY, CDR2 SVGAGI (reference sequence). The CDR3 consists of 12 residues. CDR3 amino acids: CASSTQGSGYTF. CDR3 DNA: TGTGCCAGCAGTACACAGGGGTCAGGCTACACCTTC.

This chain connects TRBV5-1 to TRBJ2-7, with D tentatively TRBD2 (6 bases). Germline V gene sequence: CDR1 SGHRS, CDR2 YFSETQ. The CDR3 runs 15 residues. V was trimmed by 5 bases and J by 0 bases, leaving 15 bases between them. The CDR3 coding sequence is TGCGCCAGCAGTCCTACGGGACTCGACTCCTACGAGCAGTACTTC. Translating gives CASSPTGLDSYEQYF.

J is TRBJ1-1 and V is TRBV18; D is unclear. The CDR3 has 15 amino acids. V was trimmed by 3 bases and J by 4 bases, leaving 15 bases between them. Germline CDR1 reads KGHSH; CDR2 reads LQKENI. The CDR3 reads CASSPAVTPGTEAFF. DNA for the CDR3: TGTGCCAGCTCACCGGCGGTGACTCCGGGCACTGAAGCTTTCTTT. The full variable domain, its missing parts supplied by reference TRBV18 and TRBJ1-1, is NAGVMQNPRHLVRRRGQEARLRCSPMKGHSHVYWYRQLPEEGLKFMVYLQKENIIDESGMPKERFSAEFPKEGPSILRIQQVVRGDSAAYFCASSPAVTPGTEAFFGQGTRLTVV.

The rearrangement joins TRBV7-2 to TRBJ1-3; possible D gene TRBD1, 5 bases. Germline V gives CDR1 SGHTA, CDR2 FQGNSA. This CDR3 contains 14 residues. The germline V and J ends were trimmed by 3 bases and 4 bases, with 10 bases remaining between them. CDR3 protein: CASSFGADGNTIYF. The CDR3 bases are TGTGCCAGCAGCTTTGGGGCGGACGGAAACACCATATATTTT.

V and J are TRBV7-3 and TRBJ2-2; maybe TRBD2 (7 bases). CDR3 length equals 17 residues. V lost 2 bases to trimming and J lost 4 bases, with 17 bases between them. Germline CDR1 SGHTA, CDR2 FQGTGA. The CDR3 bases are TGTGCCAGCAGCTTACGGGGGCGGGGGCGCGGCACCGGGGAGCTGTTTTTT. Translating it yields CASSLRGRGRGTGELFF.

V is TRBV5-6 and J is TRBJ2-5; 12 bases match TRBD1. Trimming removed 1 base from V and 4 bases from J; junction bases left unmatched: 5. Per the germline V gene, CDR1 is SGHDT and CDR2 is YYEEEE. The length of the CDR3 is 16 residues. The CDR3 reads CASSLRGTGGAETQYF. DNA of the CDR3: TGTGCCAGCAGCTTGAGGGGGACAGGGGGCGCAGAGACCCAGTACTTC.